The 9 T cell receptor beta chains below all came from one sample that was sequenced in a study of T cell changes during pregnancy in multiple sclerosis. The table came from immunoSEQ multiplex PCR; TCRdb's copy has only in-frame clones and leaves some out. The sample shows about 48,000 clones, around 90% of them seen only once. Sequenced here: CD4+ T cells from peripheral blood mononuclear cells, sampled in the third trimester of pregnancy. The receptors here all came from a female donor with multiple sclerosis, enrolled in a pregnancy study.

The J gene is TRBJ1-2, the V gene TRBV18; tentative D call: TRBD1 (6 bases). V was pared by 0 bases and J by 0 bases, with 14 bases between. Germline V gene lookup returns CDR1 KGHSH and CDR2 LQKENI. This CDR3 comprises 17 residues. The CDR3 sequence: CASSPPVGTLSNYGYTF. CDR3 nucleotide sequence: TGTGCCAGCTCACCACCGGTGGGGACACTTTCTAACTATGGCTACACCTTC. The full variable domain, with the rest looked up from reference TRBV18 and TRBJ1-2, is NAGVMQNPRHLVRRRGQEARLRCSPMKGHSHVYWYRQLPEEGLKFMVYLQKENIIDESGMPKERFSAEFPKEGPSILRIQQVVRGDSAAYFCASSPPVGTLSNYGYTFGSGTRLTVV.

This clone has more than one count but fewer than ten. This chain connects TRBV19 to TRBJ1-3; D gene ambiguous. Germline-derived CDR1 and CDR2 are LNHDA and SQIVND (reference sequence). V was shortened by 3 bases and J by 2 bases, with 5 bases between the two germline ends. This CDR3 spans 13 amino acids. The CDR3 sequence: CASSILAGNTIYF. The CDR3 DNA sequence: TGTGCCAGTAGTATTCTCGCTGGAAACACCATATATTTT. The full variable domain, with the rest looked up from reference TRBV19 and TRBJ1-3, is DGGITQSPKYLFRKEGQNVTLSCEQNLNHDAMYWYRQDPGQGLRLIYYSQIVNDFQKGDIAEGYSVSREKKESFPLTVTSAQKNPTAFYLCASSILAGNTIYFGEGSWLTVV.

The rearrangement joins TRBV18 to TRBJ2-7, with 11 bases lining up with TRBD2. The germline gives CDR1 KGHSH, CDR2 LQKENI. The CDR3 consists of 14 residues. V lost 8 bases and J lost 0; bases outside the gene matches: 3. The CDR3 loop reads CASHTSGSSYEQYF. The CDR3 DNA follows: TGTGCCAGCCACACTAGCGGGAGCTCCTACGAGCAGTACTTC.

The V gene is TRBV4-1, the J gene TRBJ1-2; 8 bases fit TRBD1. The germline V gene has CDR1 MGHRA and CDR2 YSYEKL. The junction had 13 bases not matched to a gene; V was cut back by 3 bases and J by 4 bases. The length of the CDR3 is 17 residues. The CDR3: CASSHELTGAETYGYTF. CDR3 coding DNA: TGCGCCAGCAGCCATGAGCTGACAGGGGCCGAAACCTATGGCTACACCTTC.

V and J are TRBV6-6 and TRBJ1-2; a weak D match, TRBD1 (6 bases). The CDR3 runs 15 residues. CDR1 is MNHNY, CDR2 SVGAGI, per germline (reference sequence). Between the trimmed V and J ends, which lost 6 bases and 0 bases, there was a span of 14 bases. CDR3 nucleotides: TGTGCCAGCAGAATCCGGACAGATACTAACTATGGCTACACCTTC. It is translated as CASRIRTDTNYGYTF.

The chain is built from TRBV15 and TRBJ2-7; D is possibly TRBD1 (6 bases). The germline V gene encodes CDR1 LNHNV and CDR2 YYDKDF (reference sequence). The V end lost 4 bases, the J end lost 3 bases, and 10 bases lay between the germline ends. This CDR3 region has 13 residues. CDR3: CATSMRTVYEQYF. CDR3 bases: TGTGCCACCAGCATGCGGACAGTCTACGAGCAGTACTTC.

This chain joins TRBV19 and TRBJ1-1; TRBD1 is a possible D gene (6 bases). Germline V CDR1 and CDR2: LNHDA, SQIVND (reference sequence). CDR3 length: 14 amino acids. Trimming removed 5 bases at V and 0 bases at J, with 10 bases between. DNA of the CDR3: TGTGCCAGTAGTCCAAGGGGGTTGAACACTGAAGCTTTCTTT. Its protein is CASSPRGLNTEAFF.

The J gene is TRBJ1-6, the V gene TRBV7-9; D possibly corresponds to TRBD1 (6 bases). The CDR3 length is 16 residues. Deletions cut 5 bases from V and 9 bases from J, with 20 bases between. Germline CDR1 reads SEHNR; CDR2 reads FQNEAQ (reference sequence). Here the CDR3 reads CASSPNLGHPISPLHF. The CDR3 DNA reads TGTGCCAGCAGCCCTAACTTGGGACACCCAATTTCACCCCTCCACTTT.

The rearrangement uses TRBV7-9 and TRBJ1-3; D uncertain. Trimming shortened V by 2 bases and J by 0 bases, and 5 bases separated the two germline ends. The CDR3 runs to 14 residues. The germline V gene encodes CDR1 SEHNR and CDR2 FQNEAQ (reference sequence). This CDR3 reads CASSLTSSGNTIYF. CDR3 in DNA: TGTGCCAGCAGCTTAACGAGCTCTGGAAACACCATATATTTT.